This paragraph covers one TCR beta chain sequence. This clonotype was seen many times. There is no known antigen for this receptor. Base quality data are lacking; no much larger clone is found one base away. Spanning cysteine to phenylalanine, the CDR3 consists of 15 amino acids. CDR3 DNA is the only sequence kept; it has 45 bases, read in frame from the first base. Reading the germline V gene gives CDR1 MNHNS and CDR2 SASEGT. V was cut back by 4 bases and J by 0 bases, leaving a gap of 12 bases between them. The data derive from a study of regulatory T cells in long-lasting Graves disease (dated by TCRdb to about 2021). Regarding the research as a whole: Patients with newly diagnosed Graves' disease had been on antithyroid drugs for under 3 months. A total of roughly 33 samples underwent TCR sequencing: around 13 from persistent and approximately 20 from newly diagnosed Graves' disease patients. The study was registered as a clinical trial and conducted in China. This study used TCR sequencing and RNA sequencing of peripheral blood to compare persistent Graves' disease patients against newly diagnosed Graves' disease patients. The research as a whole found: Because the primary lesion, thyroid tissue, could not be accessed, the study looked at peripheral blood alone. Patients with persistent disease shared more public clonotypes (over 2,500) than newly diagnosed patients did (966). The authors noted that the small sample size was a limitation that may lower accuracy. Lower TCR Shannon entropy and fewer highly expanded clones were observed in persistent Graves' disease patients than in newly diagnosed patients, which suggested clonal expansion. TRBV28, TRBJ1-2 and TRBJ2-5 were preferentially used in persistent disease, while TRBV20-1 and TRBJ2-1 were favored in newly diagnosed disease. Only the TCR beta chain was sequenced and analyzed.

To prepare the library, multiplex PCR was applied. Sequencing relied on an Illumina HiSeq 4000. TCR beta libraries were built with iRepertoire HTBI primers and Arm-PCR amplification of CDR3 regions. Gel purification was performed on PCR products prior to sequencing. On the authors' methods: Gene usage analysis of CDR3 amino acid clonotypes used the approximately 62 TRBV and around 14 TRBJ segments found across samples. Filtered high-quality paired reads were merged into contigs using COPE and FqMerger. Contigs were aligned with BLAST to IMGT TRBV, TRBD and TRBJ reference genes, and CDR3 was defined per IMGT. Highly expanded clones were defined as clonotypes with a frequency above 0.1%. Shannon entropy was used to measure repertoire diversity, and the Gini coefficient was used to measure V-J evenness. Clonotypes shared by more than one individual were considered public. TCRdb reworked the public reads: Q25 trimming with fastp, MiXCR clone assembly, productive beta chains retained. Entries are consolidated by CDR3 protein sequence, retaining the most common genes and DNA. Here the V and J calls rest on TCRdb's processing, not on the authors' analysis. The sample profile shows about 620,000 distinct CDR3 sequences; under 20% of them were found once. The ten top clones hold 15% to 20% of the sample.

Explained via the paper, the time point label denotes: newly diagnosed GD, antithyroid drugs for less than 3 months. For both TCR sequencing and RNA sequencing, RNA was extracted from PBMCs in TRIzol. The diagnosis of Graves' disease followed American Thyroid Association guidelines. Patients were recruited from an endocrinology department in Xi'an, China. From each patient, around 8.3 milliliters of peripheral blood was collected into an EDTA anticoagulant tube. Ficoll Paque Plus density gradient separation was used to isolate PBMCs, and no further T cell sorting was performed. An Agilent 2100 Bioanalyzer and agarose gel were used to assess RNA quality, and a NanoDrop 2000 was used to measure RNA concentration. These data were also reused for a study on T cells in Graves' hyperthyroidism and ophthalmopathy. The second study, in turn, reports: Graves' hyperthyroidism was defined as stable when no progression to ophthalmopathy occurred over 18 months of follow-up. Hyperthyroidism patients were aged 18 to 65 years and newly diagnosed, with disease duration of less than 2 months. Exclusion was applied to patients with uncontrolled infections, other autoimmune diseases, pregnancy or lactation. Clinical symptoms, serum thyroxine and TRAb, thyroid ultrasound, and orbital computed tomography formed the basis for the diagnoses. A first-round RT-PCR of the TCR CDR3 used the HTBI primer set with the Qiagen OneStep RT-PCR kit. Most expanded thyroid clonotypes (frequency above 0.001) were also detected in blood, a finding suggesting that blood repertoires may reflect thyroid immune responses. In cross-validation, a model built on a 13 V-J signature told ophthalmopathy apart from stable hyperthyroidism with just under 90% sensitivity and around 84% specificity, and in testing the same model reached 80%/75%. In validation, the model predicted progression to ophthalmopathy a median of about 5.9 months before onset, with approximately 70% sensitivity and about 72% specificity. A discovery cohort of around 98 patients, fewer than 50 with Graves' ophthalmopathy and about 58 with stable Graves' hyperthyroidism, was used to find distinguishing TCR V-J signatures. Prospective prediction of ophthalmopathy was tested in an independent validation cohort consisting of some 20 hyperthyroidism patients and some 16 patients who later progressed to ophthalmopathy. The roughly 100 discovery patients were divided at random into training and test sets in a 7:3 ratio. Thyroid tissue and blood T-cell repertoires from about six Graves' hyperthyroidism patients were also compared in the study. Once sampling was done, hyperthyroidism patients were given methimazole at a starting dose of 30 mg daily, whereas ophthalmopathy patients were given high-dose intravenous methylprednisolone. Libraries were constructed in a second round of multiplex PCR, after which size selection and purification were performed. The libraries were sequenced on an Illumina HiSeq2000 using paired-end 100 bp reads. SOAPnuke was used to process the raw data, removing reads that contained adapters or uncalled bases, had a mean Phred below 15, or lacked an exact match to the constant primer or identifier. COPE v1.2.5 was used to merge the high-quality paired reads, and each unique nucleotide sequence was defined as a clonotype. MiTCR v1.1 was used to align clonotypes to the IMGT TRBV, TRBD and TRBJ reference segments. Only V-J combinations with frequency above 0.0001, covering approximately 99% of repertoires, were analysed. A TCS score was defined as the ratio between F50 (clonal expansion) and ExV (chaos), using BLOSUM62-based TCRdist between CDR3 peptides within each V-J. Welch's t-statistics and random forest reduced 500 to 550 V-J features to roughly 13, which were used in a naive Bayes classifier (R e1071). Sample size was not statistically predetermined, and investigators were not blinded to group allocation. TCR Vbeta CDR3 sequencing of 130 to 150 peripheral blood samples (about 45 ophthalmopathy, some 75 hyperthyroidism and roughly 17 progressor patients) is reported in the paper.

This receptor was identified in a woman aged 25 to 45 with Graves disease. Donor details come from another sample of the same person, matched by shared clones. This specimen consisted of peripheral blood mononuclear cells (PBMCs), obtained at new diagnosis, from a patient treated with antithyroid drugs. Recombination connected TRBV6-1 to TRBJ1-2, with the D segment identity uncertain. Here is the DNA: TGTGCCAGCAGTGTGACGACTCCAGCTAACTATGGCTACACCTTC. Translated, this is CASSVTTPANYGYTF.